This T cell receptor (beta chain) comes out of a study of CD8 T cells in ankylosing spondylitis. Comment on this clonotype: Its specificity is not known.

Generation of TCR beta libraries employed quantitative 5'-RACE incorporating molecular barcodes. TCRdb ran MiXCR on the 5' RACE reads and lists one entry per CDR3 protein. The sample has hundreds of thousands of distinct CDR3 sequences; 25% to 30% are singletons. The CDR3 contains 14 residues. Trimming stripped 3 bases from V and 7 bases from J, with 12 bases between. Regarding the study as a whole: Reportedly, significant enrichment of disease-linked clones occurred in matched ankylosing spondylitis synovial fluid. A TCR beta motif of 7 to 9 highly homologous variants seemed to mark ankylosing spondylitis blood. Disease-linked clones proved CD8+ and comparatively uncommon in peripheral blood.

The TCR sequence derives from a male donor with ankylosing spondylitis. Source material: blood, either unsorted or a sorted T cell fraction (not recorded which). The chain is built from TRBV12-3 or TRBV12-4 and TRBJ2-2; the D is unclear. The CDR3 loop reads CASSLVGLIGELFF. The CDR3 region has the DNA TGTGCCAGCAGTTTGGTAGGGCTGATCGGGGAGCTGTTTTTT.